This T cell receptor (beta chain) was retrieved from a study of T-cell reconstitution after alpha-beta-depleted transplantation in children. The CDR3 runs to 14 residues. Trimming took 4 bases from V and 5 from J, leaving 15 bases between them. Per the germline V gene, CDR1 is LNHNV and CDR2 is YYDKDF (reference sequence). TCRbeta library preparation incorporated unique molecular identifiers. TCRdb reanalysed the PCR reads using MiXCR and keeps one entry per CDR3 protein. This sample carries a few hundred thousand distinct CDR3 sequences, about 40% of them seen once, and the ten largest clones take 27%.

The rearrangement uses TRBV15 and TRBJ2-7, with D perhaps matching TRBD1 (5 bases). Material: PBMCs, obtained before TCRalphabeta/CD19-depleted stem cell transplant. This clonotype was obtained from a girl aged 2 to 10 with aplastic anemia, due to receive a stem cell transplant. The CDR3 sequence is CATSTQNLQDEQYF. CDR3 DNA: TGTGCCACCAGCACCCAGAACCTACAGGACGAGCAGTACTTC.